This T cell receptor beta chain was observed in a study of glioma-infiltrating T cells after dendritic cell vaccination (dated by TCRdb to about 2016). Background for the entire study: A cohort of 15 glioblastoma patients from Phase I and II dendritic cell vaccination trials was included, of whom 9 were newly diagnosed and 6 had recurrent disease. Autologous tumor lysate-pulsed dendritic cell vaccination was administered to the patients between about 2002 and 2013. Survival after dendritic cell vaccination was correlated with TCR sequencing metrics, such as TIL content and the overlap between tumor and blood repertoires. Three intradermal dendritic cell vaccine injections were administered to patients at biweekly intervals in the arm below the axilla. Deep sequencing of TCR beta CDR3 regions was used to quantify tumor-infiltrating lymphocyte content and compare tumor and blood repertoires in dendritic cell-vaccinated glioblastoma patients. The vaccine was prepared from monocyte-derived dendritic cells that were cultured for seven days with IL-4 and GM-CSF and then pulsed overnight with autologous tumor lysate. Paper-wide results and their limitations: After dendritic cell vaccination, a higher estimated pretreatment TIL content predicted longer time to progression and longer overall survival. The cohort was small and heterogeneous, and full blood and tumor sets were available for few patients, with initial-recurrent tumor pairs available for even fewer patients. TCR clonality showed no direct relationship with survival, which suggests that a diverse polyclonal response may matter. The three-group TCR overlap response model was described as speculative and requiring prospective validation.

On this clone itself: This clone's antigen is unknown. Nothing much larger sits one base from this clone, and base qualities are not available.

Patients were selected for having adequate residual fresh-frozen tumor tissue and more than two years of available survival data. Molecular status otherwise varied across the glioblastoma patients, but none of them carried an isocitrate dehydrogenase mutation. PBMC were collected before vaccination, two weeks after the third vaccination, and at tumor progression if tumor progression occurred. The Qiagen DNeasy Blood extraction Kit was used to extract genomic DNA. Inclusive of the bounding cysteine and phenylalanine, the CDR3 is 17 residues long. Of all the DNA, just the CDR3 is kept, 51 bases in frame from base 1. The junction shows trimming of 1 base on V and 2 bases on J, and the gene matches do not reach 7 bases of it. The germline V gene (reference sequence) gives CDR1 as SEHNR and CDR2 as FQNEAQ. TCRB CDR3 regions were amplified from roughly 1.8 ug genomic DNA, or all available DNA if less, using the immunoSEQ assay. The multiplex PCR relied on 60 forward primers for TCR V beta segments and 13 reverse primers for J beta segments. To estimate the number of reads per starting template, synthetic control templates were added to each sample at limiting dilution. The Illumina HiSeq System generated sequencing reads of 87 bp. Per the authors' processing: To remove PCR and sequencing errors, closely related sequences were merged with a nearest neighbor algorithm. TCR overlap was defined as the percentage of unique tumor TCR beta sequences that were also present in the same patient's peripheral blood. TCRdb limited this immuneACCESS table to in-frame rearrangements with V and J called. A share of clones is missing; checked studies link under half to unresolved V genes, and the rest is unexplained. The V and J calls and clone size were taken over from that table, and D and trimming were inferred from the DNA. This sample gives about 100,000 clones in total; over 60% of them show up just once. The ten most abundant clones make up less than 7% of the sample.

The source material was blood, sampled before dendritic cell vaccination. The chain is encoded by TRBV7-9 joined to TRBJ2-3, and 9 junctional nucleotides match TRBD2. The TCR comes from a human donor with glioblastoma. This receptor has the CDR3 CASSLEGASGATDTQYF. The base sequence is TGTGCCAGCAGCTTAGAAGGCGCTAGCGGGGCCACAGATACGCAGTATTTT.